The 25 T cell receptor beta chains presented below share a single source sample, sequenced in a study of regulatory T cells in long-lasting Graves disease. Stated time point: newly diagnosed GD, antithyroid drugs for less than 3 months. Extracted RNA from PBMCs served as the source of the TCR library. Arm-PCR of CDR3 regions and iRepertoire HTBI primers were the basis on which TCR beta libraries were built. Via MiXCR, TCRdb re-called the multiplex PCR reads, giving one row per CDR3 protein. Of 510,000 or so distinct CDR3 sequences detected, around 11% appear once; the ten largest clones hold roughly 8.2%. This sample also belongs to another study, concerning T cells in Graves' hyperthyroidism and ophthalmopathy.

The sample was peripheral blood mononuclear cells (PBMCs), taken at new diagnosis, from a patient treated with antithyroid drugs. The receptor source for this set is a woman between 25 and 40 years old with Graves disease.

The gene calls are TRBV20-1 and TRBJ2-3; 12 bases agree with TRBD2. V lost 0 bases, J lost 4 bases, and 5 bases stayed unmatched. Germline CDR1 is DFQATT and CDR2 is SNEGSKA (reference sequence). CDR3 length: 16 residues. CDR3 bases: TGCAGTGCTAGAGATCGGCGACTAGCGGGAGCAGATACGCAGTATTTT. Translating it yields CSARDRRLAGADTQYF.

This clonotype was counted a few times. CDR3 residues: CASTKTDEAFF. For the CDR3, the DNA is TGTGCCAGCACCAAGACAGATGAAGCTTTCTTT. This chain links TRBV6-1 with TRBJ1-1; a weak D match, TRBD1 (5 bases). The CDR3 totals 11 residues. V shed 7 bases and J shed 7 bases, with 10 bases lying between them. Germline CDR1 reads MNHNS; CDR2 reads SASEGT.

This clonotype was counted many times. This rearrangement joins TRBV12-3 or TRBV12-4 to TRBJ2-3; D might be TRBD2 (5 bases). Trimming took 6 bases from V and 2 from J, leaving 12 bases between them. This CDR3 has 14 amino acids. The CDR3 reads CASSHPGVTDTQYF. CDR3 DNA: TGTGCCAGCAGCCACCCCGGGGTCACAGATACGCAGTATTTT.

CDR3 residues: CASSLLGVTEAFF. The CDR3 coding sequence is TGCGCCAGCAGCTTGTTAGGAGTAACTGAAGCTTTCTTT. This chain connects TRBV5-1 to TRBJ1-1, with D hard to call. V lost 1 base to trimming and J lost 5 bases, with 9 bases between them. The CDR3 totals 13 residues. Germline CDR1 is SGHRS and CDR2 is YFSETQ.

This clonotype was detected many times. The V gene is TRBV3-1, the J gene TRBJ2-1; D is possibly TRBD1 (6 bases). TRBJ2-5 explains the end of the DNA better; the J call may be wrong. The CDR3 runs to 15 residues. In germline, CDR1 is LGHDT, CDR2 YNNKEL (reference sequence). Written as DNA, the CDR3 is TGTGCCAGCAGCCAAATTTCCCAAGGGGGAGAGACCCAGTACTTC. This codes for CASSQISQGGETQYF.

The rearrangement links TRBV27 to TRBJ2-3; 10 bases are shared with TRBD2. Per the germline V gene, CDR1 is MNHEY and CDR2 is SMNVEV (reference sequence). This CDR3 has 16 amino acids. Trimming at V came to 5 bases and at J to 7 bases, leaving 12 bases not matched to a gene. The CDR3 protein is CASSPTLAGPRNTQYF. The CDR3 region has the DNA TGTGCCAGCAGTCCGACACTAGCGGGACCTCGAAATACGCAGTATTTT.

The table lists this clonotype with many counts. The V and J genes are TRBV3-1 and TRBJ2-3, with a tentative D call TRBD2 (5 bases). Trimming took 1 base from V and 6 from J, leaving 17 bases between them. Per germline, CDR1 LGHDT and CDR2 YNNKEL (reference sequence). CDR3 size: 16 residues. CDR3 DNA: TGTGCCAGCAGCCAAGGAGGTCAGGCACTAGGGGATACGCAGTATTTT. Translation: CASSQGGQALGDTQYF.

This clonotype has at least ten counts. V gene TRBV6-1 combines with J gene TRBJ2-7, with unresolved D. This CDR3 contains 11 residues. V was pared by 7 bases and J by 4 bases, with 8 bases between. CDR1 is MNHNS, CDR2 SASEGT, per germline. In DNA form, the CDR3 reads TGTGCCAGCAAGGTTGATTACGAGCAGTACTTC. As protein: CASKVDYEQYF.

This clonotype was recorded many times. The chain employs TRBV7-2 and TRBJ2-5, with a tentative D call TRBD2 (6 bases). From germline, CDR1 is SGHTA and CDR2 FQGNSA. This CDR3 has 17 amino acids. V shed 0 bases and J shed 2 bases, with 16 bases lying between them. The CDR3 DNA reads TGTGCCAGCAGCTTAGCGGGTCCAGGAGCGGGTCAAGAGACCCAGTACTTC. It codes for CASSLAGPGAGQETQYF.

This clonotype was picked up a small number of times. Lacking the conserved final phenylalanine or tryptophan, this CDR3 likely reflects a read error. The chain recombines TRBV19 with TRBJ1-1; TRBD1 is a possible D gene (6 bases). Germline CDR1 LNHDA, CDR2 SQIVND (reference sequence). V was cut by 5 bases and J by 0 bases, with 13 bases left in between. The CDR3 has 15 amino acids. DNA of the CDR3: TGTGCCAGTAGTCCCCGGGGACAAATGAACACTGAAGCTTTCCTT. It translates to CASSPRGQMNTEAFL.

At least ten counts were recorded for this clonotype. CDR3 region: CASRPGGNTEAFF. The CDR3 DNA reads as TGTGCCAGCAGGCCGGGAGGGAACACTGAAGCTTTCTTT. The chain joins TRBV6-1 to TRBJ1-1; unclear D gene. Looked up from germline, CDR1 is MNHNS and CDR2 is SASEGT. The V end lost 6 bases, the J end lost 1 base, and 9 bases lay between the germline ends. The CDR3 contains 13 residues.

This clonotype has at least ten counts. This chain connects TRBV5-1 to TRBJ1-1; D uncertain. Trimming stripped 1 base from V and 3 bases from J, with 10 bases between. CDR3 length: 14 residues. Germline V gene data show CDR1 as SGHRS and CDR2 as YFSETQ. The CDR3 nucleotides are TGCGCCAGCAGCTTGATGGTGGGCGACACTGAAGCTTTCTTT. It codes for CASSLMVGDTEAFF.

This clonotype was seen only a few times. This chain joins TRBV4-3 and TRBJ2-7; 9 nucleotides line up with TRBD2. This CDR3 has 15 amino acids. Germline loops: CDR1 LGHNA, CDR2 YSLEER. Trimming removed 1 base from V and 2 bases from J; junction bases left unmatched: 3. The CDR3 DNA is TGCGCCAGCAGCCAAGTGTTAGCGGGAGCCTACGAGCAGTACTTC. Translating gives CASSQVLAGAYEQYF.

This clonotype was observed at least ten times. V is TRBV2 and J is TRBJ1-1; D possibly corresponds to TRBD1 (6 bases). Trimming took off 8 bases at V and 2 bases at J, with 12 bases between the two ends. Germline CDR1 reads SNHLY; CDR2 reads FYNNEI. The CDR3 is 13 residues long. The CDR3 DNA reads as TGTGCCAGCGAGGGGACATTCAACACTGAAGCTTTCTTT. As protein: CASEGTFNTEAFF.

Only a few counts were recorded for this clonotype. The V call is TRBV29-1, the J call TRBJ2-7; D tentatively fits TRBD1 or TRBD2 (7 bases each). Germline V gene sequence: CDR1 SQVTM, CDR2 ANQGSEA. Trimming shortened V by 4 bases and J by 1 base, and 11 bases separated the two germline ends. CDR3 length equals 13 residues. The DNA for the CDR3 is TGCAGCGTTGGGGGGGGACAGTCCTACGAGCAGTACTTC. As protein: CSVGGGQSYEQYF.

Worth noting for this clonotype: A much larger clone differs by one base, so this may be a read error. The chain combines TRBV2 with TRBJ2-7; tentative D call: TRBD2 (6 bases). Germline CDR1 SNHLY, CDR2 FYNNEI. The CDR3 totals 14 residues. Trimming took off 6 bases at V and 4 bases at J, with 16 bases between the two ends. The CDR3 reads CASREGMGLYEQYF. The CDR3 DNA reads TGTGCCAGCAGGGAGGGGATGGGACTTTACGAGCAGTACTTC.

This clonotype has only a few counts. V is TRBV9 and J is TRBJ2-5; possible D gene TRBD2, 6 bases. V was pared by 3 bases and J by 1 base, with 13 bases between. The CDR3 runs 15 residues. Per the germline V gene, CDR1 is SGDLS and CDR2 is YYNGEE. The CDR3 nucleotides read TGTGCCAGCAGCGCAGCGGGCCCTCTCCAAGAGACCCAGTACTTC. Translation: CASSAAGPLQETQYF.

This clonotype was counted only a few times. The V and J genes are TRBV20-1 and TRBJ2-3, with a possible D match to TRBD2 (5 bases). The germline gives CDR1 DFQATT, CDR2 SNEGSKA (reference sequence). The CDR3 extends over 15 amino acids. V was shortened by 6 bases and J by 4 bases, with 20 bases between the two germline ends. The chain's CDR3 is CSAQTQLAGPDTQYF. For the CDR3, the DNA is TGCAGTGCCCAAACCCAGTTGGCGGGCCCAGATACGCAGTATTTT.

This clonotype occurred many times. The chain couples TRBV28 to TRBJ1-6, with TRBD1 as a possible D gene (5 bases). The CDR3 sequence is 15 residues long. Trimming removed 7 bases at V and 7 bases at J, with 17 bases between. Germline lookup yields CDR1 MDHEN and CDR2 SYDVKM. CDR3 loop: CASTSPAGFNSPLHF. In DNA, the CDR3 is TGTGCCAGCACCTCCCCGGCAGGGTTCAATTCACCCCTCCACTTT.

This clonotype was observed at least ten times. This chain uses TRBV28 with TRBJ1-1; 9 positions match TRBD1. Germline loops: CDR1 MDHEN, CDR2 SYDVKM. V lost 4 bases to trimming and J lost 7 bases; unmatched junction nucleotides: 10. The CDR3 length is 15 residues. As DNA, the CDR3 is TGTGCCAGCAGTTCCCAAGGGACAGGGTTGGTTGAAGCTTTCTTT. As protein: CASSSQGTGLVEAFF.

Ten or more counts support this clonotype. The CDR3 loop is CASSGILADYEQYF. The CDR3 bases are TGTGCCAGCAGCGGAATATTAGCGGACTACGAGCAGTACTTC. The chain combines TRBV11-2 with TRBJ2-7; maybe TRBD2 (6 bases). With 5 bases removed from V and 3 bases from J, the gap between germline ends came to 14 bases. Per germline, CDR1 SGHAT and CDR2 FQNNGV. The CDR3 has 14 amino acids.

This clonotype was seen many times. The chain couples TRBV11-2 to TRBJ1-4, with D unresolved. The CDR3 runs to 14 residues. The V gene lost 3 bases and the J gene lost 6 bases, with 11 bases spanning the gap. Germline V gene sequence: CDR1 SGHAT, CDR2 FQNNGV. CDR3 nucleotide sequence: TGTGCCAGCAGCTTTTCAGGTTGGGATGAAAAACTGTTTTTT. It yields the protein CASSFSGWDEKLFF. The full variable domain, rest sourced from reference TRBV11-2 and TRBJ1-4, is EAGVAQSPRYKIIEKRQSVAFWCNPISGHATLYWYQQILGQGPKLLIQFQNNGVVDDSQLPKDRFSAERLKGVDSTLKIQPAKLEDSAVYLCASSFSGWDEKLFFGSGTQLSVL.

The chain is built from TRBV27 and TRBJ2-5; the D gene is possibly TRBD1 (5 bases). The CDR3 length is 15 residues. Looked up from germline, CDR1 is MNHEY and CDR2 is SMNVEV (reference sequence). Trimming shortened V by 5 bases and J by 5 bases, and 18 bases separated the two germline ends. In DNA, the CDR3 is TGTGCCAGCAGTGACCGGACATACCAGCGCGAGACCCAGTACTTC. Translation gives CASSDRTYQRETQYF.

This clonotype was observed a few times. The chain has TRBV28 and TRBJ1-5; D is perhaps TRBD1 (6 bases). The length of the CDR3 is 15 residues. The V end was cut by 4 bases, the J end by 5 bases, with 15 bases between. Looked up from germline, CDR1 is MDHEN and CDR2 is SYDVKM. The CDR3 sequence: CASSSAQGHYQPQHF. CDR3 nucleotide sequence: TGTGCCAGCAGTTCTGCGCAGGGACATTATCAGCCCCAGCATTTT.

There are many counts of this clonotype. The chain carries TRBV20-1 and TRBJ1-6; D uncertain. The CDR3 runs to 18 residues. Germline V gene data show CDR1 as DFQATT and CDR2 as SNEGSKA (reference sequence). V dropped 1 base and J dropped 0 bases, with 16 bases sitting between them. The CDR3 DNA reads as TGCAGTGCTAGAGCCTCCGCGGGAGGGAGCTCCTATAATTCACCCCTCCACTTT. Encoded protein: CSARASAGGSSYNSPLHF.